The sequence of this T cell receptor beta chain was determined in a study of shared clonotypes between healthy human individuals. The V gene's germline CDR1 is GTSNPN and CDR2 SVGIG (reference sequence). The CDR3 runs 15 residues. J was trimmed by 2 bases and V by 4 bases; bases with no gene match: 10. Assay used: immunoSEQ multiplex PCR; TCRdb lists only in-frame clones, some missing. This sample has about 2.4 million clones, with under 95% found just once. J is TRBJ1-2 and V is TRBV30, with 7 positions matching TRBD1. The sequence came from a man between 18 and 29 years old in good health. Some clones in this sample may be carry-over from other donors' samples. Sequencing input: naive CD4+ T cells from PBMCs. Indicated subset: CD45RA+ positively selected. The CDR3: CAWTPGRRGNYGYTF. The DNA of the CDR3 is TGTGCCTGGACTCCGGGGCGCAGGGGGAACTATGGCTACACCTTC.